This T cell receptor beta chain derives from a study of chemoradiotherapy in HPV16-positive cancers. The data were produced by immunoSEQ multiplex PCR, yet TCRdb's version contains in-frame clones alone and is incomplete. The sample has fewer than 40,000 clones, approximately 92% seen once. The CDR3 runs to 13 residues. The V end lost 4 bases, the J end lost 6 bases, and 10 bases lay between the germline ends. The germline gives CDR1 SGHTA, CDR2 FQGNSA. The sample in question was blood, obtained from a patient who underwent chemoradiotherapy. This chain links TRBV7-2 with TRBJ2-1; D is unresolved. This TCR was recovered from a human donor with HPV-associated anogenital cancer. The chain's CDR3 is CASSSYYTNEQFF. DNA for the CDR3: TGTGCCAGCAGCTCTTATTACACCAATGAGCAGTTCTTC.